The 9 T cell receptor beta chains below were found in one sample sequenced in a study of shared clonotypes between healthy human individuals. Sequencing used immunoSEQ multiplex PCR; TCRdb keeps in-frame clones, though not all of them. The sample lists under 2,500,000 clones, roughly 95% occurring once. The source material was naive CD4+ T cells sorted from blood. Subset: CD45RA+ positively selected. These TCRs come from a man younger than 35 in good health.

The CDR3 DNA reads as TGTGCCTTGGGCCGGACACTTAAGGGGGACGAGCAGTACTTC. Its translation is CALGRTLKGDEQYF. The chain uses TRBV30 and TRBJ2-7, with D tentatively TRBD1 (6 bases). CDR1 GTSNPN and CDR2 SVGIG come from the germline V gene (reference sequence). V was shortened by 7 bases and J by 5 bases, with 21 bases between the two germline ends. The length of the CDR3 is 14 residues. Variable domain in full (rest from reference TRBV30 and TRBJ2-7): SQTIHQWPATLVQPVGSPLSLECTVEGTSNPNLYWYRQAAGRGLQLLFYSVGIGQISSEVPQNLSASRPQDRQFILSSKKLLLSDSGFYLCALGRTLKGDEQYFGPGTRLTVT.

With respect to this clone: This sample includes further DNA sequences coding for the same CDR3. The chain combines TRBV18 with TRBJ2-5; no clear D gene. The CDR3 runs to 13 residues. V gave up 4 bases and J gave up 1 base, with 7 bases separating them. Germline V gene data show CDR1 as KGHSH and CDR2 as LQKENI. This CDR3 is CASSRTPQETQYF. CDR3 nucleotide sequence: TGTGCCAGCTCACGTACGCCCCAAGAGACCCAGTACTTC.

The rearrangement uses TRBV5-4 and TRBJ1-1, with D perhaps TRBD1 (6 bases). CDR3 length equals 14 residues. The germline V gene encodes CDR1 SGHNT and CDR2 YYREEE (reference sequence). The V end was cut by 4 bases, the J end by 2 bases, with 12 bases between. CDR3 DNA sequence: TGTGCCAGCAGCCTACAGGGACCTAACACTGAAGCTTTCTTT. Protein: CASSLQGPNTEAFF.

For this clone: Other DNA sequences within the sample encode an identical CDR3. The DNA for the CDR3 is TGTGCCAGCAGGACAGGGGGCGGCACCGGGGAGCTGTTTTTT. Translation: CASRTGGGTGELFF. The chain combines TRBV2 with TRBJ2-2, with 10 bases aligning to TRBD1. This CDR3 has 14 amino acids. The germline CDR1 and CDR2 sequences are SNHLY and FYNNEI. Trimming took 6 bases from V and 4 from J; bases not matched to a gene: 2.

The rearrangement links TRBV30 to TRBJ2-7, with D unresolved. Germline CDR1 is GTSNPN and CDR2 is SVGIG (reference sequence). Trimming shortened V by 6 bases and J by 2 bases, and 14 bases separated the two germline ends. The CDR3 covers 13 residues. This CDR3 is CACFKGQAYEQYF. The CDR3 DNA sequence: TGTGCCTGCTTTAAGGGCCAAGCCTACGAGCAGTACTTC.

This clone appeared once. The chain recombines TRBV11-2 with TRBJ2-5; possibly TRBD2 for D (6 bases). The V end lost 5 bases, the J end lost 0 bases, and 19 bases lay between the germline ends. Per the germline V gene, CDR1 is SGHAT and CDR2 is FQNNGV. The CDR3 is made up of 17 amino acids. This chain's CDR3 is CASSPLGAGIYQETQYF. The CDR3 DNA follows: TGTGCCAGCAGCCCCCTTGGGGCGGGAATTTACCAAGAGACCCAGTACTTC. The whole variable domain, remainder taken from reference TRBV11-2 and TRBJ2-5, is EAGVAQSPRYKIIEKRQSVAFWCNPISGHATLYWYQQILGQGPKLLIQFQNNGVVDDSQLPKDRFSAERLKGVDSTLKIQPAKLEDSAVYLCASSPLGAGIYQETQYFGPGTRLLVL.

This clone was observed a handful of times. The rearrangement links TRBV6-5 to TRBJ1-1; no clear D. In germline, CDR1 is MNHEY, CDR2 SVGAGI. This CDR3 has 14 residues. Trimming removed 6 bases at V and 1 base at J, with 12 bases between. The CDR3 DNA sequence: TGTGCCAGCAGAACAAGACTATCGAACACTGAAGCTTTCTTT. This translates into CASRTRLSNTEAFF.

V gene TRBV18 combines with J gene TRBJ2-2; TRBD1 is a possible D gene (5 bases). Germline CDR1 is KGHSH and CDR2 is LQKENI. The CDR3 consists of 14 residues. Trimming removed 3 bases at V and 7 bases at J, with 12 bases between. The CDR3, as DNA: TGTGCCAGCTCACCTAGGGGTGACCACGGGGAGCTGTTTTTT. Translating it yields CASSPRGDHGELFF.

This clone appeared a single time. This sequence joins TRBV30 and TRBJ2-3, with 12 nucleotides matching TRBD2. The V and J ends lost 1 base and 4 bases, in that order; junction bases with no gene match: 12. The CDR3 is 18 residues long. Germline lookup yields CDR1 GTSNPN and CDR2 SVGIG (reference sequence). The CDR3 region has the DNA TGTGCCTGGAGTGGCCTGACTAGCGGGAGAAAAGAGGCAGATACGCAGTATTTT. Translated, it gives CAWSGLTSGRKEADTQYF.